This T cell receptor beta chain was identified during a study of CD8 T cells in Susac syndrome. Reverse transcription of roughly 0.5 to 1 ug RNA was carried out with random hexamers. Amplification of TCR beta CDR3 across 54 Vbeta and 13 Jbeta was performed with immunoSEQ multiplex PCR. TCRdb independently ran MiXCR on the immunoSEQ multiplex PCR reads; one entry per CDR3 protein. The profile shows more than 90,000 distinct CDR3 sequences, around 94% of them singletons. CDR3 length: 14 amino acids. V was trimmed by 2 bases and J by 1 base, leaving 5 bases between them. Germline CDR1 reads LNHDA; CDR2 reads SQIVND (reference sequence).

The sequencing input was CD4+ T cells from PBMCs. The receptor was isolated from a human donor with multiple sclerosis. J is TRBJ2-2 and V is TRBV19; D ambiguous. The CDR3 DNA reads as TGTGCCAGTAGTATATCCAGGAACACCGGGGAGCTGTTTTTT. Translating it yields CASSISRNTGELFF.